This T cell receptor (beta chain) was identified in a study of CXCR3-negative and CXCR3-positive naive CD8 T cells. For the study at large: Sequencing brought in 120 million to 150 million TRB reads altogether, and each library got about 1.5 +/- 0.3 million. Regarding the study as a whole: TRB CDR3s of CXCR3-positive naive cells were more hydrophobic than those of CXCR3-negative naive cells.

Each TRB cDNA library was prepared by 5' RACE (with UMI labels). One entry per CDR3 protein, without DNA, is what TCRdb gives after re-calling the 5' RACE reads. The repertoire table contains some 150,000 distinct CDR3 sequences. A remark on this clonotype: No antigen is known for it.

Germline CDR1 reads SGHDT; CDR2 reads YYEEEE. The CDR3 is 14 residues long. Naive CD8+ T cells had a CD45RO-CCR7+CD27+CD95- phenotype. The chain joins TRBV5-6 to TRBJ1-5; as DNA is missing, the TRBD1 call by TCRdb cannot be tested. The specimen was naive CXCR3+ CD8+ T cells from blood. Stated subset: CD45RO-CCR7+CD27+CD95- naive CD8+ T cells expressing CXCR3 (TNR3+). The TCR originated in a human donor in good health. Some clones in this sample may be carry-over from other donors' samples. The CDR3 spells CASSSDSLDQPQHF.